The T cell receptor (beta chain) described here comes from a study of CXCR3-negative and CXCR3-positive naive CD8 T cells. With UMI labels, 5' RACE was used to prepare the TRB cDNA libraries. TCRdb re-called the 5' RACE reads, yielding one record per CDR3 amino acid sequence without DNA. The table lists 90,000 to 100,000 distinct CDR3 sequences. Study observations and caveats: Naive cells that were CXCR3-positive had more hydrophobic TRB CDR3s (compared with CXCR3-negative naive cells).

The CDR3 has 12 amino acids. Germline values: CDR1 MNHEY, CDR2 SMNVEV (reference sequence). Details on this clonotype: Its antigen is undetermined.

The sample consisted of naive CXCR3+ CD8+ T cells from blood. Subset given: CD45RO-CCR7+CD27+CD95- naive CD8+ T cells expressing CXCR3 (TNR3+). The clonotype was recovered from a human donor in good health. Some clones in this sample may be carry-over from other donors' samples. This sequence joins TRBV27 and TRBJ1-5. This CDR3 is CASTNSNQPQHF.